The 16 T cell receptor beta chains below come from one sample, sequenced in a study of cytomegalovirus exposure and HLA in healthy donors. The primer mix had 60 Vbeta and 13 Jbeta primers. The repertoire was sequenced with immunoSEQ multiplex PCR; TCRdb's copy has only in-frame clones and lacks some. The sample has approximately 260,000 clones, 84% seen once; the top ten hold about 2%. Sequences were obtained from PBMCs. These receptors came from a woman in her 40s in good health and CMV-seropositive.

This sequence joins TRBV7-2 and TRBJ2-2; 9 bases are a match to TRBD2. Germline assignment: CDR1 SGHTA and CDR2 FQGNSA. The CDR3 sequence is 15 residues long. V lost 7 bases, J lost 6 bases, and 9 bases stayed unmatched. Written as DNA, the CDR3 is TGTGCCAGCACCCCGGTTAGCGGGAGCTCCGGGGAGCTGTTTTTT. It codes for CASTPVSGSSGELFF.

This rearrangement joins TRBV7-2 to TRBJ2-1, with D possibly TRBD2 on 5 matching bases. V lost 3 bases to trimming and J lost 0 bases, with 12 bases between them. This CDR3 spans 16 amino acids. Germline lookup yields CDR1 SGHTA and CDR2 FQGNSA. The chain's CDR3 is CASSFEGQVSYNEQFF. CDR3 in DNA: TGTGCCAGCAGCTTTGAGGGCCAAGTCTCCTACAATGAGCAGTTCTTC.

In this sample, this clone turned up a few times. The rearrangement links TRBV29-1 to TRBJ1-1; TRBD1 matches 10 bases. This CDR3 contains 19 residues. The trim removed 0 bases at V and 7 bases at J, leaving 20 bases unmatched. Germline CDR1 and CDR2: SQVTM and ANQGSEA. CDR3 protein: CSVEDPMTGTGAIRHEAFF. Written as DNA, the CDR3 is TGCAGCGTTGAAGACCCCATGACGGGGACAGGGGCTATTAGGCATGAAGCTTTCTTT. The full variable domain, rest sourced from reference TRBV29-1 and TRBJ1-1, is SAVISQKPSRDICQRGTSLTIQCQVDSQVTMMFWYRQQPGQSLTLIATANQGSEATYESGFVIDKFPISRPNLTFSTLTVSNMSPEDSSIYLCSVEDPMTGTGAIRHEAFFGQGTRLTVV.

This clone is a singleton in its sample. The chain has TRBV2 and TRBJ1-5; 10 nucleotides line up with TRBD1. The CDR3 extends over 15 amino acids. The trim removed 4 bases at V and 7 bases at J, leaving 7 bases unmatched. Germline-derived CDR1 and CDR2 are SNHLY and FYNNEI. The CDR3 reads CASSGPRDRGQPQHF. The CDR3 DNA follows: TGTGCCAGCAGTGGGCCTAGGGACAGGGGACAGCCCCAGCATTTT. The full variable domain, completed using reference TRBV2 and TRBJ1-5, is EPEVTQTPSHQVTQMGQEVILRCVPISNHLYFYWYRQILGQKVEFLVSFYNNEISEKSEIFDDQFSVERPDGSNFTLKIRSTKLEDSAMYFCASSGPRDRGQPQHFGDGTRLSIL.

The rearrangement joins TRBV15 to TRBJ2-5, with 7 bases aligning to TRBD1. CDR3 size: 14 residues. Germline CDR1 and CDR2: LNHNV and YYDKDF (reference sequence). The J segment lost 2 bases and the V segment lost 5 bases, leaving 5 bases of the junction unmatched. The CDR3 DNA is TGTGCCACCAGCTCCGGGACAGATCAAGAGACCCAGTACTTC. Protein sequence: CATSSGTDQETQYF. Combining the CDR3 with reference TRBV15 and TRBJ2-5 gives the whole variable domain DAMVIQNPRYQVTQFGKPVTLSCSQTLNHNVMYWYQQKSSQAPKLLFHYYDKDFNNEADTPDNFQSRRPNTSFCFLDIRSPGLGDTAMYLCATSSGTDQETQYFGPGTRLLVL.

V usage is TRBV7-2 and J usage is TRBJ1-2; D ambiguous. The CDR3 length is 16 residues. Germline V gene lookup returns CDR1 SGHTA and CDR2 FQGNSA. V gave up 5 bases and J gave up 0 bases, with 16 bases separating them. The CDR3 DNA sequence: TGTGCCAGCAGCCCCCAAGGCGGAAGAGCTAACTATGGCTACACCTTC. Amino acids: CASSPQGGRANYGYTF.

The chain combines TRBV23-1 with TRBJ1-5; D unresolved. TRBV23-1 is treated as an ORF (open reading frame) with a function not yet certain. Trimming stripped 7 bases from V and 5 bases from J, with 18 bases between. This CDR3 comprises 15 residues. DNA for the CDR3: TGCGCCAGCAAACACCGGCGGCCCTGTCATCAGCCCCAGCATTTT. Translation gives CASKHRRPCHQPQHF.

The J gene is TRBJ2-7, the V gene TRBV6-6; D call uncertain. Germline V gene lookup returns CDR1 MNHNY and CDR2 SVGAGI (reference sequence). The length of the CDR3 is 13 residues. V was shortened by 7 bases and J by 4 bases, with 14 bases between the two germline ends. The CDR3: CASTYSLLYEQYF. The DNA of the CDR3 is TGTGCCAGCACCTACTCTTTACTGTACGAGCAGTACTTC.

The chain joins TRBV6-5 to TRBJ1-6; 8 bases are a match to TRBD1. This CDR3 comprises 15 residues. V lost 6 bases, J lost 5 bases, and 6 bases stayed unmatched. Germline-derived CDR1 and CDR2 are MNHEY and SVGAGI. CDR3 DNA: TGTGCCAGCAGCCTGACAGGGGACAATAATTCACCCCTCCACTTT. Amino acids: CASSLTGDNNSPLHF.

J is TRBJ2-7 and V is TRBV28; TRBD1 might be the D (5 bases). CDR1 and CDR2 from the germline V gene are MDHEN and SYDVKM. The CDR3 consists of 13 residues. V lost 3 bases to trimming and J lost 6 bases, with 12 bases between them. The CDR3 region has the DNA TGTGCCAGCAGTTTTGGGGCACGGGTCGAGCAGTACTTC. It encodes CASSFGARVEQYF.

This clone was seen a handful of times. The CDR3 loop is CASSQDDQGVNEKLFF. The CDR3 nucleotides are TGCGCCAGCAGCCAAGATGACCAGGGGGTTAATGAAAAACTGTTTTTT. V gene TRBV4-3 combines with J gene TRBJ1-4; 7 bases are a match to TRBD1. The J segment lost 4 bases and the V segment lost 0 bases, leaving 5 bases of the junction unmatched. This CDR3 is 16 amino acids long. Per the germline V gene, CDR1 is LGHNA and CDR2 is YSLEER.

The chain employs TRBV29-1 and TRBJ2-7; TRBD2 matches at 8 bases. This CDR3 comprises 13 residues. The V gene's germline CDR1 is SQVTM and CDR2 ANQGSEA. V lost 7 bases to trimming and J lost 0 bases; unmatched junction nucleotides: 5. CDR3 amino acids: CSAAGGDSYEQYF. Here the CDR3 DNA reads TGCAGCGCCGCGGGAGGCGACTCCTACGAGCAGTACTTC.

The chain uses TRBV6-6 and TRBJ2-2; possible D gene TRBD2, 5 bases. Trimming removed 5 bases at V and 6 bases at J, with 10 bases between. The CDR3 spans 13 residues. Per the germline V gene, CDR1 is MNHNY and CDR2 is SVGAGI (reference sequence). For the CDR3, the DNA is TGTGCCAGCAGTCCGGACGGGGCCGGGGAGCTGTTTTTT. Protein: CASSPDGAGELFF.

The chain employs TRBV18 and TRBJ1-4, with TRBD1 as a possible D gene (5 bases). V lost 4 bases and J 3 bases, leaving 12 bases between the germline ends. The CDR3 length is 15 residues. Looked up from germline, CDR1 is KGHSH and CDR2 is LQKENI. CDR3 sequence (DNA): TGTGCCAGCTCACAGGGGAAAGGCGCTAATGAAAAACTGTTTTTT. It codes for CASSQGKGANEKLFF. The full variable domain, with the rest looked up from reference TRBV18 and TRBJ1-4, is NAGVMQNPRHLVRRRGQEARLRCSPMKGHSHVYWYRQLPEEGLKFMVYLQKENIIDESGMPKERFSAEFPKEGPSILRIQQVVRGDSAAYFCASSQGKGANEKLFFGSGTQLSVL.

As regards this clone: Other DNA sequences in this specimen translate into the identical CDR3. CDR3 loop: CASSLEGLAGYNEQFF. DNA of the CDR3: TGTGCCAGCAGCTTAGAAGGGCTAGCGGGATACAATGAGCAGTTCTTC. The chain is built from TRBV7-2 and TRBJ2-1; 9 bases map to TRBD2. Germline V CDR1 and CDR2: SGHTA, FQGNSA. The CDR3 consists of 16 residues. V gave up 1 base and J gave up 4 bases; unmatched junction bases: 5. Full variable domain (missing parts from reference TRBV7-2 and TRBJ2-1): GAGVSQSPSNKVTEKGKDVELRCDPISGHTALYWYRQSLGQGLEFLIYFQGNSAPDKSGLPSDRFSAERTGGSVSTLTIQRTQQEDSAVYLCASSLEGLAGYNEQFFGPGTRLTVL.

A word on this clone: Other DNA sequences in the sample encode the same CDR3. This rearrangement joins TRBV28 to TRBJ2-7; tentative D call: TRBD1 (5 bases). The CDR3 is made up of 14 amino acids. Germline V gene data show CDR1 as MDHEN and CDR2 as SYDVKM. Trimming removed 2 bases from V and 3 bases from J, with 11 bases in between. CDR3 in amino acids: CASSLGQGNYEQYF. DNA for the CDR3: TGTGCCAGCAGTTTAGGGCAGGGTAACTACGAGCAGTACTTC.